A selection of T cell receptor beta chains follows, all from one sample in a study of shared clonotypes between healthy human individuals. Profiling relied on immunoSEQ multiplex PCR, and the TCRdb table lists in-frame clones only, not all of them. In the table there are roughly 450,000 clones, approximately 79% of which are singletons. The specimen sequenced was PBMCs. These receptors were collected from a woman in her 40s in good health. Some clones in this sample may be carry-over from other donors' samples. Both conserved end residues are part of each CDR3. The D gene is left open where the match is weak. Expanded clones are given a class, and other clones once, few, many or no size at all.

>TRBD2|-|TRBV7-3|TRBJ2-1
TGTGCCAGCAGCTCGGGACTAGCGGGAGCGGTTGAGCAGTTCTTC
CASSSGLAGAVEQFF
>-|-|TRBV2|TRBJ2-4
TGTGCCAGCAGAGGTTTCGGAGGGCCCGGAAACATTCAGTACTTC
CASRGFGGPGNIQYF
>-|-|TRBV11-2|TRBJ1-2
TGTGCCAGCAGCTTAGGTGGGGGCTATGGCTACACCTTC
CASSLGGGYGYTF
>-|-|TRBV5-6|TRBJ2-1
TGTGCCAGCAGCAACACCCAACAGGGTTTAGTATTCAATGAGCAGTTCTTC
CASSNTQQGLVFNEQFF
>-|-|TRBV28|TRBJ2-7
TGTGCCAGCAGTTCCGGGAGTCGTGGGTACGAGCAGTACTTC
CASSSGSRGYEQYF
>-|-|TRBV7-3|TRBJ2-1
TGTGCCAGCAGCCCCAACTCTGGCAATGAGCAGTTCTTC
CASSPNSGNEQFF
>-|-|TRBV28|TRBJ1-4
TGTGCCAGCGCTGCCCCCTCCACCGGGGGCCAGACTAATGAAAAACTGTTTTTT
CASAAPSTGGQTNEKLFF
>TRBD2|-|TRBV5-1|TRBJ2-7
TGCGCCAGCGGATCGAGAGCGGGAGGCGAGCAGTACTTC
CASGSRAGGEQYF
>TRBD2|-|TRBV5-1|TRBJ2-2
TGCGCCAGCAGCTTTATGACTAGCGGGAAGTCCGGGGAGCTGTTTTTT
CASSFMTSGKSGELFF
>TRBD2|-|TRBV11-2|TRBJ2-2
TGTGCCAGCAGCTTAGGCGGGGGTCATAACACCGGGGAGCTGTTTTTT
CASSLGGGHNTGELFF
>-|-|TRBV4-1|TRBJ1-1
TGCGCCAGCAGCTTACAGAGACAAAACACTGAAGCTTTCTTT
CASSLQRQNTEAFF
>TRBD2|-|TRBV28|TRBJ2-7
TGTGCCAGCAAGGTAGCGGGAGGCTCCTACGAGCAGTACTTC
CASKVAGGSYEQYF
>-|once|TRBV2|TRBJ2-7
TGTGCCAGCAGGACCTCGGGGGCCTACGAGCAGTACTTC
CASRTSGAYEQYF
>-|-|TRBV4-1|TRBJ1-2
TGCGCCAGCAGCCAAGAGACAGGCTATGGCTACACCTTC
CASSQETGYGYTF
>TRBD2|-|TRBV11-2|TRBJ2-3
TGTGCCAGCAGCTCCCGGGGGGATGGGGGACGGGGTACGCAGTATTTT
CASSSRGDGGRGTQYF
>TRBD2|few|TRBV2|TRBJ2-7
TGTGCCAGCCTTCCCGGGACTAGGGTGGGTAACGAGCAGTACTTC
CASLPGTRVGNEQYF
>-|-|TRBV28|TRBJ1-2
TGTGCCATCAGGGTCAACTATGGCTACACCTTC
CAIRVNYGYTF
>TRBD1|-|TRBV6-5|TRBJ1-3
TGTGCCAGCAGTTACGGGACAGGGGAGGGAAACACCATATATTTT
CASSYGTGEGNTIYF
>TRBD2|-|TRBV4-2|TRBJ2-7
TGTGCCAGCAGCTTTAATGCGGGAGTGTACGAGCAGTACTTC
CASSFNAGVYEQYF
>TRBD2|-|TRBV29-1|TRBJ2-1
TGCAGCGCCCCCGGTACTAGCGGCTACAATGAGCAGTTCTTC
CSAPGTSGYNEQFF
>-|-|TRBV7-8|TRBJ2-5
TGTGCCAGCAGCCCCCACATGGAGTCAGAGACCCAGTACTTC
CASSPHMESETQYF
>TRBD2|-|TRBV4-2|TRBJ2-1
TGTGCCAGCAGCTTCGGACTAGCCTCAAACAATGAGCAGTTCTTC
CASSFGLASNNEQFF
>-|-|TRBV19|TRBJ2-7
TGTGCCAGTAGACTTCGGGGCAGGGAAGCCTACGAGCAGTACTTC
CASRLRGREAYEQYF
>-|-|TRBV28|TRBJ2-1
TGTGCCAGCAGTTTAGCGGCGCACCCCTTCTCCTACAATGAGCAGTTCTTC
CASSLAAHPFSYNEQFF
>TRBD1|-|TRBV30|TRBJ1-2
TGTGCCTGGAGCCGAGACCGGGACAGCTGGGGCTACACCTTC
CAWSRDRDSWGYTF
>-|few|TRBV28|TRBJ2-7
TGTGCCAGCAGTTTGTTTTCGGGGATCACCTACGAGCAGTACTTC
CASSLFSGITYEQYF
>TRBD2|once|TRBV19|TRBJ2-1
TGTGCCAGTAGTAGTAGCGGGGGGGACAATGAGCAGTTCTTC
CASSSSGGDNEQFF
>-|-|TRBV6-5|TRBJ2-1
TGTGCCAGCAGTTCCCGGACCAAATACAATGAGCAGTTCTTC
CASSSRTKYNEQFF
>TRBD1|-|TRBV5-4|TRBJ2-7
TGTGCCAGCAGCTTGGGGACAGGGGACAAAATGGGGCAGTACTTC
CASSLGTGDKMGQYF
>TRBD2|-|TRBV28|TRBJ2-2
TGTGCCAGCAGGCCGGGGGGGGCCGGCGGGGAGCTGTTTTTT
CASRPGGAGGELFF
>-|-|TRBV7-3|TRBJ2-1
TGTGCCAGCAGCCCCACCAAGCGTGTGCGACTCGATGAGCAGTTCTTC
CASSPTKRVRLDEQFF
>TRBD2|-|TRBV9|TRBJ2-7
TGTGCCAGCAGCGCAGGGACTAGCGGGCTTTACGAGCAGTACTTC
CASSAGTSGLYEQYF
>-|-|TRBV2|TRBJ1-1
TGTGCCAGCAGTGAGGGATTGCTGGCTGAAGCTTTCTTT
CASSEGLLAEAFF
>TRBD1|-|TRBV25-1|TRBJ2-3
TGTGCCAGCAACGCAATGGACAGGGGGGCCGGCACAGATACGCAGTATTTT
CASNAMDRGAGTDTQYF
>-|-|TRBV6-6|TRBJ2-7
TGTGCCAGCAGGAACCCGGACGGGGACGAGCAGTACTTC
CASRNPDGDEQYF
>-|-|TRBV6-5|TRBJ2-2
TGTGCCAGCAGTTACTTGGGGTTCGGGCTCACCGGGGAGCTGTTTTTT
CASSYLGFGLTGELFF
>TRBD1|-|TRBV30|TRBJ1-1
TGTGCCTGGACCGGACAGGGGGCACCTGAAGCTTTCTTT
CAWTGQGAPEAFF
>-|-|TRBV29-1|TRBJ2-3
TGCAGCGTTGAACTAGCGAGCACAGATACGCAGTATTTT
CSVELASTDTQYF
>-|-|TRBV6-1|TRBJ2-1
TGTGCCAGCAGTGCGGACCCCGCCTACAATGAGCAGTTCTTC
CASSADPAYNEQFF
>-|-|TRBV11-3|TRBJ2-3
TGTGCCAGCAGCTCCCTAGGGGATACGCAGTATTTT
CASSSLGDTQYF
>-|-|TRBV6-5|TRBJ2-1
TGTGCCAGCAGTTCCGGACTCGGGCGCAATGAGCAGTTCTTC
CASSSGLGRNEQFF
>-|-|TRBV15|TRBJ2-3
TGTGCCACCAGCAGAGATATAGCAAGCACAGATACGCAGTATTTT
CATSRDIASTDTQYF
>-|few|TRBV4-2|TRBJ2-1
TGTGCCAGCAGCCAAGGGGAGGGGGCGCGTTCTCACAATGAGCAGTTCTTC
CASSQGEGARSHNEQFF
>-|-|TRBV7-8|TRBJ1-5
TGTGCCAGCAGCCCGGTCCCAGGGGGCAATCAGCCCCAGCATTTT
CASSPVPGGNQPQHF
>TRBD2|-|TRBV27|TRBJ2-7
TGTGCCAGCAGGCCGTGGGGGACTAGCGGCGCCTACGAGCAGTACTTC
CASRPWGTSGAYEQYF
>TRBD1|once|TRBV23-1|TRBJ2-1
TGCGCCAGCAGTCTTTCGGACAGGGTATATTGTGAGCAGTTCTTC
CASSLSDRVYCEQFF
>TRBD1|-|TRBV19|TRBJ2-2
TGTGCCAGTAGTAAGACAGGGGGGGCGCCCGGGGAGCTGTTTTTT
CASSKTGGAPGELFF
>-|-|TRBV7-3|TRBJ2-5
TGTGCCAGCAGCCACCAGCGGGAGACCCAGTACTTC
CASSHQRETQYF
>-|-|TRBV7-9|TRBJ2-1
TGTGCCAGCAGCCAAATGGCGGAGAATGAGCAGTTCTTC
CASSQMAENEQFF
>TRBD2|-|TRBV18|TRBJ2-1
TGTGCCAGCTCACCAACGACTAGCGGGAGTTGGAACAATGAGCAGTTCTTC
CASSPTTSGSWNNEQFF
>TRBD2|-|TRBV4-3|TRBJ2-7
TGCGCCAGCAGCCAAGTTTGGCTAGCGGGAGTGTTGTACGAGCAGTACTTC
CASSQVWLAGVLYEQYF
>-|few|TRBV28|TRBJ2-2
TGTGCCAGCAGTGCCCGGGACACTGTGAACACCGGGGAGCTGTTTTTT
CASSARDTVNTGELFF
>TRBD1|few|TRBV2|TRBJ2-2
TGTGCCAGCAGGGGGGACAGTGCCGCCGGGGAGCTGTTTTTT
CASRGDSAAGELFF
>-|-|TRBV21-1|TRBJ1-2
TGTGCCAGCAGCAGGTGGACAGGGAATAACTATGGCTACACCTTC
CASSRWTGNNYGYTF